These T cell receptor beta chains were read from a single sample in a study of cytomegalovirus exposure and HLA in healthy donors. TCRdb's table, derived via immunoSEQ multiplex PCR, lists solely in-frame clones and lacks some. The sample consists of about 300,000 clones, approximately 88% of them appearing once. The specimen was PBMCs. Receptors were obtained from a young woman in good health and CMV-seronegative. Both conserved end residues are part of each CDR3. The D gene is left open where the match is weak. Rows may omit the clone size; those that give it use once, few, many or a size class.

J gene	D gene	clone size	V gene	CDR3 DNA	CDR3 protein
TRBJ2-3	NA	NA	TRBV19	TGTGCCAGTAGTATCGCAGATACGCAGTATTTT	CASSIADTQYF
TRBJ2-7	TRBD1	NA	TRBV4-1	TGCGCCAGCAGCCAAGATCATGGACAGGGGCCCCAATACGAGCAGTACTTC	CASSQDHGQGPQYEQYF
TRBJ1-2	TRBD1	NA	TRBV5-1	TGCGCCAGCAGCTCCCAGGGGGCAAACTATGGCTACACCTTC	CASSSQGANYGYTF
TRBJ2-7	TRBD2	once	TRBV30	TGTGCCTGGAAAGGAAAGGGCGGGAGGCTTACCTACGAGCAGTACTTC	CAWKGKGGRLTYEQYF
TRBJ1-2	TRBD1	few	TRBV18	TGTGCCAGCTCACCAGGACAGGGGGGCTACACCTTC	CASSPGQGGYTF
TRBJ2-1	TRBD1	many	TRBV19	TGTGCCAGCTCCGGGACAGGGGAAGTTAATGAGCAGTTCTTC	CASSGTGEVNEQFF
TRBJ2-7	TRBD2	NA	TRBV6-1	TGTGCCAGCAGTGAATTTATAGCGGGAGTGGTTAACGAGCAGTACTTC	CASSEFIAGVVNEQYF
TRBJ2-7	TRBD1	NA	TRBV5-1	TGCGCCAGCAGCTTGGACCCCTTCCCAGGTCGGACAGGGATAGAGCTCGAGCAGTACTTC	CASSLDPFPGRTGIELEQYF
TRBJ1-1	TRBD1	NA	TRBV7-8	TGTGCCAGCAGCGTTGGACAGGGGAGATTTGAAGCTTTCTTT	CASSVGQGRFEAFF
TRBJ2-7	TRBD2	NA	TRBV19	TGTGCCAGTAGTCCAGCTCTAGCGGGAGGGCCAAGCGAGCAGTACTTC	CASSPALAGGPSEQYF
TRBJ2-1	TRBD1	NA	TRBV15	TGTGCCACCCTTGTACGGGACAGGGGGAATAATGAGCAGTTCTTC	CATLVRDRGNNEQFF
TRBJ1-2	TRBD1	NA	TRBV28	TGTGCCAGCAGCCTGACCAAGACCCTCCGGGACAGCTATGGCTACACCTTC	CASSLTKTLRDSYGYTF